This T cell receptor (beta chain) was profiled in a study of blood T cell repertoires in COVID-19 (dated by TCRdb to the early 2020s). Concerning the study at large: Collaborator samples came from the United States, Italy and Spain and covered acute and convalescent phases of COVID-19. The prospective study material was composed of cDNA or gDNA derived from T cells, B-cell-depleted T cells, or PBMCs. Subjects who had been exposed to COVID-19, were actively infected with it, or had recovered from it provided the deeply sampled blood TCRbeta repertoires that made up the dataset. The repertoires were released in a freely available public database meant as a resource for research on the immune response to SARS-CoV-2. The samples were drawn from two sources: the first 160 participants of the ongoing ImmuneRACE study, and some 1,300 subjects contributed by 6 global collaborators. A de-identified subject ID, COVID-19 status, age in years and sex were almost always included in the sample metadata. Where available, HLA class I and class II types were taken from metadata supplied by the sample provider and were not determined by assay-based typing.

A word on this clone: It has no known antigen specificity. Per-nucleotide qualities are absent, and no much larger clonotype sits a single base away.

Collaborating institutions collected whole blood in K2EDTA tubes following their own protocols. Collaborator samples were shipped for TCRbeta analysis as frozen whole blood, isolated PBMCs, or DNA extracted from either sample type. The CDR3 measures 13 amino acids from cysteine to phenylalanine. Only the CDR3 DNA stays, 39 bases, in frame from base 1. CDR1 and CDR2, per the germline V gene (reference sequence), are SEHNR and FQNEAQ. For this chain, trimming is 5 bases at the V end and 6 bases at the J end, and the number of junction bases without a gene match is 5. General findings and caveats noted by the study authors: The quantity of clinical and demographic metadata differed by source and by participant and was supplied without curation.

The immunoSEQ Assay, a bias-controlled multiplex PCR, was used to amplify TCRbeta CDR3 regions from genomic DNA. Per the authors' processing: The number of nucleated cells in each sample was estimated from the amplification of reference gene primers within the assay. To quantify the absolute abundance of each unique TCRbeta CDR3 rearrangement, sequence reads were collapsed and filtered. For each sample, productive Simpson clonality was calculated by taking the square root of Simpson's diversity index across productive rearrangements. The immuneACCESS repertoire file appears here via TCRdb, limited to in-frame rearrangements. These files lack a portion of the clones; in checked studies, under half of the deficit traces to unresolved V genes, and the cause of the others is not known. V, J and clone size reflect that table, while D and trimming were determined from the DNA. The sample table lists roughly 220,000 clones, more than 65% of them with a count of one. Together, the top ten hold about 2.3% of the sample.

The V gene is TRBV7-9 and the J gene is TRBJ1-2; 8 of the junction bases match TRBD1. The sequence was collected from a woman in her sixties with acute or convalescent COVID-19. Sequencing was carried out using peripheral blood. The encoded CDR3 is CASSPGTGHGYTF. The nucleotide sequence reads as follows: TGTGCCAGCAGCCCGGGGACAGGTCATGGCTACACCTTC.